The rows below give T cell receptor beta chains drawn from one sample of a study of early T cells in non-severe SARS-CoV-2 infection. TCRdb recomputed calls from the 5' RACE reads with MiXCR, one row per CDR3 protein. This sample has under 55,000 distinct CDR3 sequences; around 10% occur once, and the top ten carry around a fifth. The specimen was whole blood. These TCRs come from an adult who was a healthcare worker with PCR-confirmed SARS-CoV-2 infection or an uninfected control (not recorded which). Both conserved end residues are part of each CDR3. The order of the fields is J gene, D gene, V gene, clone size, CDR3 DNA, CDR3 protein. A D gene is named only where the DNA matches it firmly. The size of a clone is reported for some rows only, either as once, few or many, or as a class for expanded clones.

j_call: TRBJ1-1; d_call: -; v_call: TRBV27; clone_size: many; cdr3_nt: TGTGCCAGCAGTTTTAGATCCCCTGGGGGAGGTCGGAACACTGAAGCTTTCTTT; cdr3_aa: CASSFRSPGGGRNTEAFF
j_call: TRBJ2-7; d_call: -; v_call: TRBV5-6; clone_size: -; cdr3_nt: TGTGCCAGCAGCTTGGTGACGGGCCGCACCTACGAGCAGTACTTC; cdr3_aa: CASSLVTGRTYEQYF
j_call: TRBJ2-3; d_call: TRBD1; v_call: TRBV7-2; clone_size: many; cdr3_nt: TGTGCCAGCAGCGGACAGGGGGCCAGCGGGATAAGGGTAAATACGCAGTATTTT; cdr3_aa: CASSGQGASGIRVNTQYF
j_call: TRBJ2-7; d_call: TRBD1; v_call: TRBV28; clone_size: many; cdr3_nt: TGTGCCAGCAGTCCTACAGGACAGGGTAACTACGAGCAGTACTTC; cdr3_aa: CASSPTGQGNYEQYF
j_call: TRBJ2-1; d_call: -; v_call: TRBV24-1; clone_size: -; cdr3_nt: TGTGCCACCAGTGAGGGGAGTGACAATGAGCAGTTCTTC; cdr3_aa: CATSEGSDNEQFF
j_call: TRBJ2-3; d_call: TRBD2; v_call: TRBV6-1; clone_size: many; cdr3_nt: TGTGCCAGCAGTGTACTAGCGGGAGGCACAGATACGCAGTATTTT; cdr3_aa: CASSVLAGGTDTQYF
j_call: TRBJ1-2; d_call: -; v_call: TRBV28; clone_size: many; cdr3_nt: TGTGCCAGCGGAAGGGGGAGTAGCTATGGCTACACCTTC; cdr3_aa: CASGRGSSYGYTF
j_call: TRBJ1-1; d_call: -; v_call: TRBV19; clone_size: few; cdr3_nt: TGTGCCAGTAGCTATGGTGGGCTGAACACTGAAGCTTTCTTT; cdr3_aa: CASSYGGLNTEAFF
j_call: TRBJ2-2; d_call: -; v_call: TRBV24-1; clone_size: many; cdr3_nt: TGTGCCACCAGTGATTATCCAGGAACCGGGGAGCTGTTTTTT; cdr3_aa: CATSDYPGTGELFF
j_call: TRBJ2-7; d_call: TRBD2; v_call: TRBV19; clone_size: many; cdr3_nt: TGTGCCAGTAGTATCGGGGGACTAGCGGAGGAGCAGTACTTC; cdr3_aa: CASSIGGLAEEQYF
j_call: TRBJ2-3; d_call: TRBD2; v_call: TRBV6-2/TRBV6-3; clone_size: -; cdr3_nt: TGTGCCAGTGGGAGGGCAACCTTGGTGGCAGATACGCAGTATTTT; cdr3_aa: CASGRATLVADTQYF
j_call: TRBJ2-3; d_call: -; v_call: TRBV27; clone_size: many; cdr3_nt: TGTGCCAGCAGTCCTCGCCTAGATACGCAGTATTTT; cdr3_aa: CASSPRLDTQYF
j_call: TRBJ1-6; d_call: TRBD1; v_call: TRBV2; clone_size: -; cdr3_nt: TGTGCCAGCAGTATACGGAGGACAGGGGTTTCACCCCTCCACTTT; cdr3_aa: CASSIRRTGVSPLHF
j_call: TRBJ2-7; d_call: -; v_call: TRBV5-5; clone_size: -; cdr3_nt: TGTGCCAGCAGCTTACAGGGTTACGAGCAGTACTTC; cdr3_aa: CASSLQGYEQYF
j_call: TRBJ2-7; d_call: -; v_call: TRBV29-1; clone_size: -; cdr3_nt: TGCAGCGTTGGAGGTACTAGTTCTTCCGAGCAGTACTTC; cdr3_aa: CSVGGTSSSEQYF
j_call: TRBJ2-7; d_call: -; v_call: TRBV9; clone_size: many; cdr3_nt: TGTGCCAGCAGCCAGGGACAAGCCTACGAGCAGTACTTC; cdr3_aa: CASSQGQAYEQYF
j_call: TRBJ1-6; d_call: -; v_call: TRBV30; clone_size: many; cdr3_nt: TGTGCCTGTCTCCGGGTGGATTCACCCCTCCACTTT; cdr3_aa: CACLRVDSPLHF
j_call: TRBJ1-5; d_call: -; v_call: TRBV5-6; clone_size: -; cdr3_nt: TGTGCCAGCAGCTTGGCCGACCAGCCCCAGCATTTT; cdr3_aa: CASSLADQPQHF
j_call: TRBJ2-3; d_call: -; v_call: TRBV28; clone_size: -; cdr3_nt: TGTGCCAGCAGTAAAGGGGGCACAGATACGCAGTATTTT; cdr3_aa: CASSKGGTDTQYF
j_call: TRBJ2-1; d_call: TRBD2; v_call: TRBV18; clone_size: few; cdr3_nt: TGTGCCAGCTCAACGGGACTAGTGGGAGGCAATGAGCAGTTCTTC; cdr3_aa: CASSTGLVGGNEQFF
j_call: TRBJ2-3; d_call: -; v_call: TRBV6-2/TRBV6-3; clone_size: many; cdr3_nt: TGTGCCAGCAGTTCCCCTCTACTAGGAACAGATACGCAGTATTTT; cdr3_aa: CASSSPLLGTDTQYF
j_call: TRBJ1-2; d_call: -; v_call: TRBV6-5; clone_size: -; cdr3_nt: TGTGCCAGCATCCCGTTAGGTCGCGGCTATGGCTACACCTTC; cdr3_aa: CASIPLGRGYGYTF
j_call: TRBJ2-3; d_call: -; v_call: TRBV21-1; clone_size: many; cdr3_nt: TGTGCCAGCAGCAAAACGGTCCAGGGCCACACAGATACGCAGTATTTT; cdr3_aa: CASSKTVQGHTDTQYF
j_call: TRBJ2-3; d_call: -; v_call: TRBV7-2; clone_size: -; cdr3_nt: TGTGCCAGCAGCTTAATAGGGCAGAGTAGTCGGGATACGCAGTATTTT; cdr3_aa: CASSLIGQSSRDTQYF
j_call: TRBJ2-7; d_call: -; v_call: TRBV28; clone_size: -; cdr3_nt: TGTGCCAGCAGTTTATTGGCAGGGAGCTCCTACGAGCAGTACTTC; cdr3_aa: CASSLLAGSSYEQYF
j_call: TRBJ2-1; d_call: TRBD2; v_call: TRBV11-2; clone_size: -; cdr3_nt: TGTGCCAGCAGCTTAGATCGCAAGGGACTAGCGGAGGGTGGAAACTCCTACAATGAGCAGTTCTTC; cdr3_aa: CASSLDRKGLAEGGNSYNEQFF
j_call: TRBJ2-3; d_call: TRBD1; v_call: TRBV4-3; clone_size: few; cdr3_nt: TGCGCCAGCAGCCAAGAAGAGACAGGGGTCACAGATACGCAGTATTTT; cdr3_aa: CASSQEETGVTDTQYF
j_call: TRBJ2-7; d_call: -; v_call: TRBV15; clone_size: many; cdr3_nt: TGTGCCACCAGCACGGACAGAGCCTACGAGCAGTACTTC; cdr3_aa: CATSTDRAYEQYF
j_call: TRBJ2-7; d_call: TRBD2; v_call: TRBV4-3; clone_size: many; cdr3_nt: TGCGCCAGCAGCGCGGCTAGCGGGAGGCGGGCATCTGAGCAGTACTTC; cdr3_aa: CASSAASGRRASEQYF
j_call: TRBJ2-2; d_call: -; v_call: TRBV20-1; clone_size: medium-sized; cdr3_nt: TGCAGTGCCCCTGCCCAGGGAGGGAACACCGGGGAGCTGTTTTTT; cdr3_aa: CSAPAQGGNTGELFF
j_call: TRBJ1-1; d_call: -; v_call: TRBV6-2/TRBV6-3; clone_size: -; cdr3_nt: TGTGCCAGCAGTTACACTGACAACCCCGATGGGGGCACTGAAGCTTTCTTT; cdr3_aa: CASSYTDNPDGGTEAFF
j_call: TRBJ2-1; d_call: TRBD1; v_call: TRBV7-3; clone_size: many; cdr3_nt: TGTGCCAGCAGCTTAACGACAGGGGCCTACAATGAGCAGTTCTTC; cdr3_aa: CASSLTTGAYNEQFF
j_call: TRBJ2-7; d_call: TRBD2; v_call: TRBV6-6; clone_size: few; cdr3_nt: TGTGCCAGCACGAATGGGGGGGGACTTTTCGAGCAGTACTTC; cdr3_aa: CASTNGGGLFEQYF
j_call: TRBJ2-2; d_call: TRBD1; v_call: TRBV6-1; clone_size: many; cdr3_nt: TGTGCCAGCAGTGTGGACAGGGTCAGCGGGGAGCTGTTTTTT; cdr3_aa: CASSVDRVSGELFF
j_call: TRBJ2-1; d_call: TRBD2; v_call: TRBV20-1; clone_size: many; cdr3_nt: TGCAGTGCTAGTAAGGTGACTAGCGTATTCAATGAGCAGTTCTTC; cdr3_aa: CSASKVTSVFNEQFF
j_call: TRBJ2-1; d_call: TRBD2; v_call: TRBV6-5; clone_size: few; cdr3_nt: TGTGCCAGCAGTGATCGGGACTACGCCGATGAGCAGTTCTTC; cdr3_aa: CASSDRDYADEQFF
j_call: TRBJ2-5; d_call: -; v_call: TRBV11-2; clone_size: many; cdr3_nt: TGTGCCAGCAGCTTAGGACAGTCGGAGACCCAGTACTTC; cdr3_aa: CASSLGQSETQYF
j_call: TRBJ1-4; d_call: TRBD1; v_call: TRBV19; clone_size: -; cdr3_nt: TGTGCCAGTAGGGATACGACAGGGAATGAAAAACTGTTTTTT; cdr3_aa: CASRDTTGNEKLFF
j_call: TRBJ2-1; d_call: TRBD2; v_call: TRBV7-8; clone_size: many; cdr3_nt: TGTGCCAGCAGTAGGACTAGCGGGAGCCTAACAGGCAATGAGCAGTTCTTC; cdr3_aa: CASSRTSGSLTGNEQFF
j_call: TRBJ2-1; d_call: -; v_call: TRBV6-1; clone_size: many; cdr3_nt: TGTGCCAGCAGTGACTGGGGCTCCTACAATGAGCAGTTCTTC; cdr3_aa: CASSDWGSYNEQFF
j_call: TRBJ2-3; d_call: -; v_call: TRBV19; clone_size: few; cdr3_nt: TGTGCCAGTAGTCGAGGACAGCCCGCAGATACGCAGTATTTT; cdr3_aa: CASSRGQPADTQYF
j_call: TRBJ1-6; d_call: -; v_call: TRBV9; clone_size: few; cdr3_nt: TGTGCCAGCAGCGTAAGGAGCAATTCACCCCTCCACTTT; cdr3_aa: CASSVRSNSPLHF
j_call: TRBJ2-1; d_call: -; v_call: TRBV7-2; clone_size: many; cdr3_nt: TGTGCCAGCAGCTTAGGAGCCCCCAGGGTTGAGCAGTTCTTC; cdr3_aa: CASSLGAPRVEQFF
j_call: TRBJ1-2; d_call: -; v_call: TRBV18; clone_size: many; cdr3_nt: TGTGCCAGCTCGCCCACCGATAGGGGAAGCGGCTACACCTTC; cdr3_aa: CASSPTDRGSGYTF
j_call: TRBJ2-1; d_call: -; v_call: TRBV30; clone_size: -; cdr3_nt: TGTGCCTGGGGGGGAGTGGTATTTGAGCAGTTCTTC; cdr3_aa: CAWGGVVFEQFF
j_call: TRBJ2-1; d_call: TRBD2; v_call: TRBV7-2; clone_size: many; cdr3_nt: TGTGCCAGCAGTCGCTCCGGGACCAAGGGACTAGCAGTAATCAATGAGCAGTTCTTC; cdr3_aa: CASSRSGTKGLAVINEQFF
j_call: TRBJ2-1; d_call: -; v_call: TRBV12-3/TRBV12-4; clone_size: -; cdr3_nt: TGTGCCAGCAGTTTTGACGGGAACAATGAGCAGTTCTTC; cdr3_aa: CASSFDGNNEQFF
j_call: TRBJ1-5; d_call: -; v_call: TRBV19; clone_size: -; cdr3_nt: TGTGCCAGTAGTATAGGGGTTCAGCCCCAGCATTTT; cdr3_aa: CASSIGVQPQHF
j_call: TRBJ2-2; d_call: TRBD2; v_call: TRBV2; clone_size: many; cdr3_nt: TGTGCCTCCGGGGAGGGTACGAACACCGGGGAGCTGTTTTTT; cdr3_aa: CASGEGTNTGELFF
j_call: TRBJ2-2; d_call: -; v_call: TRBV14; clone_size: -; cdr3_nt: TGTGCCAGCAGCCATAGCGGTACCGGGGAGCTGTTTTTT; cdr3_aa: CASSHSGTGELFF
j_call: TRBJ1-5; d_call: -; v_call: TRBV28; clone_size: many; cdr3_nt: TGTGCCAGCAGCCCACGAGTTTCGGGGGCAAGCAATCAGCCCCAGCATTTT; cdr3_aa: CASSPRVSGASNQPQHF
j_call: TRBJ2-1; d_call: -; v_call: TRBV12-3/TRBV12-4; clone_size: -; cdr3_nt: TGTGCCAGCAGACCAGCCGGGACCCCCCCTGAGCAGTTCTTC; cdr3_aa: CASRPAGTPPEQFF
j_call: TRBJ1-1; d_call: -; v_call: TRBV25-1; clone_size: many; cdr3_nt: TGTGCCAGCGCTGAGGGGGGTCGATCGAACACTGAAGCTTTCTTT; cdr3_aa: CASAEGGRSNTEAFF
j_call: TRBJ2-7; d_call: -; v_call: TRBV6-2/TRBV6-3; clone_size: many; cdr3_nt: TGTGCCAGCAGCCCGGCGGGGATCGGGCTCGAGCAGTACTTC; cdr3_aa: CASSPAGIGLEQYF
j_call: TRBJ1-2; d_call: TRBD1; v_call: TRBV28; clone_size: -; cdr3_nt: TGTGCGTTATGGGACAGGTCAGGCTACACCTTC; cdr3_aa: CALWDRSGYTF
j_call: TRBJ1-1; d_call: -; v_call: TRBV6-2/TRBV6-3; clone_size: many; cdr3_nt: TGTGCCAGCAGTTACGTACAGGGACAACTCTTCCTCACTGAAGCTTTCTTT; cdr3_aa: CASSYVQGQLFLTEAFF
j_call: TRBJ2-2; d_call: TRBD1; v_call: TRBV10-3; clone_size: -; cdr3_nt: TGTGCCATCAGAACCGGGACAGGGACCGGGGAGCTGTTTTTT; cdr3_aa: CAIRTGTGTGELFF
j_call: TRBJ2-5; d_call: TRBD2; v_call: TRBV2; clone_size: many; cdr3_nt: TGTGCCAGCAGTCCCCTAGCGGGAGGGAAAGAGACCCAGTACTTC; cdr3_aa: CASSPLAGGKETQYF
j_call: TRBJ2-1; d_call: TRBD2; v_call: TRBV4-2; clone_size: -; cdr3_nt: TGTGCCAGCAGCCACCTGCTAGCGGGAGGGCCCTCCTACAATGAGCAGTTCTTC; cdr3_aa: CASSHLLAGGPSYNEQFF